This T cell receptor (beta chain) is drawn from a study of T cells in tuberculosis. Study-level information: IGRA-negative adolescents, IGRA-positive adolescents with latent tuberculosis and adults with active tuberculosis formed this South African cohort. Study results and limitations: Active tuberculosis alpha repertoires lay closer to GMM-specific TCRs than controls'. A GMM-specific repertoire classifier reached 80% to 90% accuracy, AUROC around 0.87.

Points on this clone: Its antigen is unidentified.

The repertoire was sequenced with immunoSEQ multiplex PCR; TCRdb's copy has only in-frame clones and lacks some. The sample shows under 25,000 clones, less than 98% of them seen only once. The CDR3 runs 16 residues. V lost 8 bases, J lost 1 base, and 13 bases stayed unmatched. Germline values: CDR1 WNHNN, CDR2 SYGVQD (reference sequence). Material for sequencing was PBMCs. This receptor was obtained from a donor aged 10-29 years with latent tuberculosis or without tuberculosis infection. This chain links TRBV10-1 with TRBJ1-2; 7 nucleotides line up with TRBD1. CDR3 residues: CASYGGTGDDNYGYTF. The CDR3 nucleotides read TGCGCCAGCTATGGGGGCACAGGGGACGATAACTATGGCTACACCTTC.